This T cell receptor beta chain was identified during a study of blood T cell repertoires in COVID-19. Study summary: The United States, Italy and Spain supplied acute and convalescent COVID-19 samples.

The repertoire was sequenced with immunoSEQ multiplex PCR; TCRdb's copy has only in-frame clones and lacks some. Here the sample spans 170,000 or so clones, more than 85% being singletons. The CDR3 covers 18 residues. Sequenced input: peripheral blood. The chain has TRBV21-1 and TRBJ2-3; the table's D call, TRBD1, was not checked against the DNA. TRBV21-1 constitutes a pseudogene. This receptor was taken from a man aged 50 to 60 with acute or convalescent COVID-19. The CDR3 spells CASSKETLDRHSTDTQYF. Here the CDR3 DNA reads TGTGCCAGCAGCAAAGAGACGCTAGACAGGCACAGCACAGATACGCAGTATTTT.